The entry below describes one T cell receptor beta chain. Germline trimming cut 5 bases from V and 4 bases from J; bases unmatched to any gene: 10. CDR3 length: 16 residues. The germline V gene encodes CDR1 KGHSH and CDR2 LQKENI. The data were taken from a study of cytomegalovirus exposure and HLA in healthy donors. 13 Jbeta primers and 60 Vbeta primers were used for the PCR. TCRdb's copy holds only in-frame clones and misses some; the assay was immunoSEQ multiplex PCR. The table shows some 130,000 clones, with 80% occurring only once. What was sequenced was PBMCs. The chain links TRBV18 to TRBJ1-3; TRBD1 agrees at 8 bases. The sequence came from a man younger than 40 in good health. The CDR3, as DNA: TGTGCCAGCTCATCCCGACAGGGGTCTTCCGGAAACACCATATATTTT. Residues: CASSSRQGSSGNTIYF.